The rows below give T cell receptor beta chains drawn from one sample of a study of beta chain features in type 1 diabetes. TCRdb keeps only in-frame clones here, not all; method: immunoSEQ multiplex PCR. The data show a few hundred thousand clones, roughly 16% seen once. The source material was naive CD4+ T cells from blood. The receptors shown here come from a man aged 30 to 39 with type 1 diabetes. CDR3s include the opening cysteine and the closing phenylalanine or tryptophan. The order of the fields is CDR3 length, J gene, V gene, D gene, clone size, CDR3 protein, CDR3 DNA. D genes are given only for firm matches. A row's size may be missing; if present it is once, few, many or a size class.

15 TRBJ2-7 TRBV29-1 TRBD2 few CSVRVLASGSNEQYF TGCAGCGTCCGTGTTTTGGCTAGCGGGAGTAATGAGCAGTACTTC
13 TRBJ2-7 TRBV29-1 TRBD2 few CSVERLAGGEQYF TGCAGCGTTGAGAGACTAGCGGGAGGCGAGCAGTACTTC
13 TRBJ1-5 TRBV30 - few CAWGGAGNQPQHF TGTGCCTGGGGCGGGGCTGGCAATCAGCCCCAGCATTTT
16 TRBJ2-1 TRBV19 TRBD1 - CASSTYYRGQKNEQFF TGTGCCAGTAGTACCTACTACAGGGGGCAGAAGAATGAGCAGTTCTTC
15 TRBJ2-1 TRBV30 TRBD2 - CAWSPTSGRGNEQFF TGTGCCTGGAGTCCCACTAGCGGGAGAGGAAATGAGCAGTTCTTC
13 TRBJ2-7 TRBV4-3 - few CASSTGLRREQYF TGCGCCAGCAGCACCGGTTTGCGACGCGAGCAGTACTTC
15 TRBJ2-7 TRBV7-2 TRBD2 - CASSPKLAGAEEQYF TGTGCCAGCAGCCCTAAACTAGCGGGGGCTGAAGAGCAGTACTTC
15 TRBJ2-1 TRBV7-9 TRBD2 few CASSRGSGSYNEQFF TGTGCCAGCAGCCGCGGTAGCGGGAGTTACAATGAGCAGTTCTTC
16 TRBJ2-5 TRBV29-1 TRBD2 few CSAQTSGSKGGETQYF TGCAGCGCCCAGACTAGCGGGAGTAAGGGCGGGGAGACCCAGTACTTC
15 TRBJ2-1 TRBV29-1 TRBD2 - CSGLETSGRGNEQFF TGCAGCGGATTGGAGACTAGCGGGAGGGGCAATGAGCAGTTCTTC
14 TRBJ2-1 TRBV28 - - CASSLGRAYNEQFF TGTGCCAGCAGTTTGGGACGGGCCTACAATGAGCAGTTCTTC
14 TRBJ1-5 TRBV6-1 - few CASSEVRLDQPQHF TGTGCCAGCAGCGAAGTTCGGCTTGATCAGCCCCAGCATTTT
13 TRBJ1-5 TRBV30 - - CAWSGTPPWPQHF TGTGCCTGGAGTGGTACCCCGCCTTGGCCCCAGCATTTT
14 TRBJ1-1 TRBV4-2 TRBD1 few CASSQRDRATEAFF TGTGCCAGCAGCCAACGAGACAGGGCCACTGAAGCTTTCTTT
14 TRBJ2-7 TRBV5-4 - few CASSAEGTDYEQYF TGTGCCAGCAGCGCCGAAGGGACGGATTACGAGCAGTACTTC
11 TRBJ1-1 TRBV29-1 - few CSVHRDFEAFF TGCAGCGTACACCGGGACTTTGAAGCTTTCTTT
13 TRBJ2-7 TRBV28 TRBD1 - CASSYGTGYEQYF TGTGCCAGCAGCTACGGGACAGGCTACGAGCAGTACTTC
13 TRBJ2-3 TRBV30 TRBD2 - CAWGAGVTDTQYF TGTGCCTGGGGGGCGGGAGTTACAGATACGCAGTATTTT
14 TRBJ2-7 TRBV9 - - CASSASASSYEQYF TGTGCCAGCAGCGCTAGCGCGAGCTCCTACGAGCAGTACTTC
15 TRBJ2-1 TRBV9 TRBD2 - CASSVTSGTYNEQFF TGTGCCAGCAGCGTAACTAGCGGAACTTACAATGAGCAGTTCTTC
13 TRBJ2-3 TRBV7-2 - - CASSLPDRDTQYF TGTGCCAGCAGCTTACCCGACAGGGATACGCAGTATTTT
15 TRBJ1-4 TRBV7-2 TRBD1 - CASSLRGGWYEKLFF TGTGCCAGCAGCCTCAGAGGGGGCTGGTATGAAAAACTGTTTTTT
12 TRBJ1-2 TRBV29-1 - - CSVERAGIGYTF TGCAGCGTTGAACGGGCAGGGATAGGCTACACCTTC
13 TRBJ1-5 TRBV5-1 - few CASSLWGSQPQHF TGCGCCAGCAGCTTATGGGGGAGCCAGCCCCAGCATTTT
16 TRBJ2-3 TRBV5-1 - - CASSYMPGAGTDTQYF TGCGCCAGCAGCTATATGCCCGGGGCAGGCACAGATACGCAGTATTTT
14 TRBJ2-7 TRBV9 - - CASSVVRAPYEQYF TGTGCCAGCAGCGTAGTCAGGGCACCCTACGAGCAGTACTTC
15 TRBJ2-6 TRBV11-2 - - CASSLDAARANVLTF TGTGCCAGCAGCTTAGATGCGGCTCGGGCCAACGTCCTGACTTTC
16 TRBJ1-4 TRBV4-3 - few CASSPGQLEVGEKLFF TGCGCCAGCAGCCCGGGACAACTCGAGGTCGGGGAAAAACTGTTTTTT
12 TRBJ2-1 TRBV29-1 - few CSVELESREQFF TGCAGCGTTGAATTAGAGTCGCGGGAGCAGTTCTTC
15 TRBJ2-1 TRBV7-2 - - CASSVDPAPYNEQFF TGTGCCAGCAGCGTTGACCCGGCACCTTACAATGAGCAGTTCTTC
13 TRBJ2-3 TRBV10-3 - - CAISGASTDTQYF TGTGCCATCTCCGGGGCCTCCACAGATACGCAGTATTTT
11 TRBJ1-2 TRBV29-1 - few CSVGGANGYTF TGCAGCGTTGGAGGCGCAAATGGCTACACCTTC